This entry features one TCR beta chain sequence. The table lists this clone with a count of one. The specificity of this receptor is unknown. Base quality data are lacking; no much larger clone is found one base away. Genomic DNA was isolated from the sorted cells so that the TCRbeta CDR3 region could be sequenced. The immunoSEQ Assay was used to sequence the TCRbeta CDR3 regions. In its TCRdb copy, this immuneACCESS table keeps in-frame sequences only and misses some clones. Where compared with another copy, unresolved V genes explain less than half of these, and the others have no known cause. The table for this sample lists 70,000 to 95,000 clones; about 91% of them were counted only once. The ten largest clones add up to around 0.51% of the sample. The data originate from a study of OX40 agonist ivuxolimab in advanced cancers. Some background on the complete study: Ivuxolimab was an agonistic, fully human IgG2 monoclonal antibody directed against OX40 (CD134), a costimulatory receptor. Partial responses occurred in three dose-escalation patients: two with cutaneous melanoma and one with hepatocellular carcinoma. The monotherapy dose-escalation portion (N ≈ 50 patients) of the phase I ivuxolimab trial is reported in the paper. Among the roughly 50 dose-escalation patients, 19 had hepatocellular carcinoma, roughly 15 melanoma, 9 renal cell carcinoma and 9 head and neck cancer. Peripheral TCRbeta sequencing aimed to test whether ivuxolimab altered TCR sequence diversity and caused clonal T-cell expansion. A male proportion of roughly 80% and a mean age of approximately 60 years, ranging from roughly 23 to 90, were recorded for the dose-escalation cohort. Intravenous ivuxolimab was administered to patients every 2 weeks at six dose levels: 0.01, 0.1, 0.3, 1.5, 3 and 10 mg/kg. Prior anti-PD-1, anti-PD-L1 or anti-CTLA-4 therapy was permitted, and 40% of dose-escalation patients had received checkpoint inhibitors.

A distance of 11 bases separates the germline ends of V and J, which lose 1 base and 7 bases respectively. The CDR3 measures 14 amino acids from cysteine to phenylalanine. Only CDR3 DNA is held: 42 bases, read in frame from base 1. The germline V gene encodes CDR1 GTSNPN and CDR2 SVGIG (reference sequence). What the work shows at the level of the full study, not this receptor alone: Partial responders in the 0.1-3.0 mg/kg groups had among the lowest normalized peripheral clonal expansion, especially among CD8+ T cells. Low levels of normalized T-cell clonal expansion were also seen in some nonresponding patients. At doses from 0.1 to 3.0 mg/kg, clonal expansion was seen in both CD4+ and CD8+ blood T cells between baseline and week 6. Antigen specificity was not determined for the clonally expanded peripheral T cells. After ivuxolimab, expanded clones were on average more numerous among CD8+ T cells than among CD4+ T cells.

Patients with autoimmune disease history or receiving systemic immunosuppression were excluded from the trial. Peripheral blood for TCR sequencing was collected from all dose cohorts at baseline, on cycle 4 day 1, and on cycle 7 day 1. Samples came from an open-label, multicenter, first-in-human phase I dose-escalation trial of ivuxolimab. Adults with locally advanced or metastatic melanoma, renal cell, hepatocellular, or head and neck squamous cell carcinoma were enrolled in the trial. Before TCR sequencing, CD4+ and CD8+ T cells were separately sorted from peripheral blood. The material sequenced was CD4+ or CD8+ T cells sorted from blood, taken in a trial of the OX40 agonist ivuxolimab. The V and J segments used are TRBV30 and TRBJ1-6, with the D gene not confidently named. The sequence derives from an adult with an advanced solid tumor such as melanoma, head and neck, liver or kidney cancer. The nucleotide sequence is TGTGCCTGGAGTGAAAGGAGTGCAAATTCACCCCTCCACTTT. Its product reads: CAWSERSANSPLHF.